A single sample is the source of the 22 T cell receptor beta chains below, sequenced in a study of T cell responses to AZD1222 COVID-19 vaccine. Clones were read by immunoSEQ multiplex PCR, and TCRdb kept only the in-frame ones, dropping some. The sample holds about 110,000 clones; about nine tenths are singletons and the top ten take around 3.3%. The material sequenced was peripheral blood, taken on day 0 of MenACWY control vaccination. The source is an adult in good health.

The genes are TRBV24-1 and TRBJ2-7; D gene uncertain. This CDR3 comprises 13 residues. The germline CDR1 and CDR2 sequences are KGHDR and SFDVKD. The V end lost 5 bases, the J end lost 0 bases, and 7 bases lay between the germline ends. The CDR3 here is CATSVGSSYEQYF. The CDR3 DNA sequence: TGTGCCACCAGTGTAGGTAGCTCCTACGAGCAGTACTTC.

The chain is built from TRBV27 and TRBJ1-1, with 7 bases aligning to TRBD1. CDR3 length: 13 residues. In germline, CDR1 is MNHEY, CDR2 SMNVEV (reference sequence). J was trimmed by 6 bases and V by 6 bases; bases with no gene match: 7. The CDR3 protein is CASSFFQGAEAFF. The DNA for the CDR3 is TGTGCCAGCAGCTTTTTTCAGGGGGCTGAAGCTTTCTTT.

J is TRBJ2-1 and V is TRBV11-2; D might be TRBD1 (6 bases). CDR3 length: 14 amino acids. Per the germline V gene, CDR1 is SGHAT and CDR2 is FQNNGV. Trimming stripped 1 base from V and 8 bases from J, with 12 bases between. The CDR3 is CASSLAGDVDEQFF. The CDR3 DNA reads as TGTGCCAGCAGCTTAGCAGGGGACGTGGATGAGCAGTTCTTC.

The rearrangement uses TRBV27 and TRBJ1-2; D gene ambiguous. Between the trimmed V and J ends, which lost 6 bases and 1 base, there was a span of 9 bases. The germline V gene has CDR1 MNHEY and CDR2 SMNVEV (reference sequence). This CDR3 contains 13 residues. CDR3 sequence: CASREGFNYGYTF. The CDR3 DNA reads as TGTGCCAGCAGGGAGGGCTTTAACTATGGCTACACCTTC.

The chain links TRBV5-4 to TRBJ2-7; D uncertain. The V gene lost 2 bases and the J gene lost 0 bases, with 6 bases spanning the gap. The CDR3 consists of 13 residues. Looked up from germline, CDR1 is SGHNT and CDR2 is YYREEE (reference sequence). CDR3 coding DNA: TGTGCCAGCAGCTTCCCGTCCTCCTACGAGCAGTACTTC. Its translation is CASSFPSSYEQYF.

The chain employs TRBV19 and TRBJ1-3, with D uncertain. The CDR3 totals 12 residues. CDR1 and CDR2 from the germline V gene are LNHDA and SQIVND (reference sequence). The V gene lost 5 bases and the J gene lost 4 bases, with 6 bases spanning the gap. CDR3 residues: CASSPPGNTIYF. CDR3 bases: TGTGCCAGTAGTCCACCCGGAAACACCATATATTTT.

In nucleotides, the CDR3 is TGTGCCAGCAGCTTAATCGGGAGTTTCACTGAAGCTTTCTTT. It codes for CASSLIGSFTEAFF. This chain uses TRBV7-3 with TRBJ1-1; D not resolved. Germline V gene data show CDR1 as SGHTA and CDR2 as FQGTGA. Deletions cut 1 base from V and 4 bases from J, with 10 bases between. The CDR3 sequence is 14 residues long.

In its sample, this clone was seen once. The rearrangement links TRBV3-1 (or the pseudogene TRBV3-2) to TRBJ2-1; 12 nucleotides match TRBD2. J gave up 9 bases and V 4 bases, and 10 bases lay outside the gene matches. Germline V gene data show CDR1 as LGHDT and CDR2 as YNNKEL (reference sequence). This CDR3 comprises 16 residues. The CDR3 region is CASSRPLAGGLFEQFF. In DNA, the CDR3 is TGTGCCAGCAGCCGACCACTAGCGGGGGGTTTATTTGAGCAGTTCTTC.

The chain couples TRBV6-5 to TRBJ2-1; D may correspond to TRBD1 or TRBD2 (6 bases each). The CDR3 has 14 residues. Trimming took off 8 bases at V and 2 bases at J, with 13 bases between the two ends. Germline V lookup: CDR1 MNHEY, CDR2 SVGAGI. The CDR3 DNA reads TGTGCCAGCGAAGACGGGGGCGCCTACAATGAGCAGTTCTTC. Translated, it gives CASEDGGAYNEQFF.

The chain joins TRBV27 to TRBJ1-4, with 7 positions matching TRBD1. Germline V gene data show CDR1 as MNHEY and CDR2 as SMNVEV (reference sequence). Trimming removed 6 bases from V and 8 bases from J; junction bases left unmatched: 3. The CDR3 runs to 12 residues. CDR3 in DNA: TGTGCCAGCAGGCAGGGGGGAGAAAAACTGTTTTTT. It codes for CASRQGGEKLFF.

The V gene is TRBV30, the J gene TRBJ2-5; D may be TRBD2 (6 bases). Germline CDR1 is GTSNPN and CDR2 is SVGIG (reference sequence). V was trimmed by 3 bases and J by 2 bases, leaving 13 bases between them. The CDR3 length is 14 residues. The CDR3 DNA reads TGTGCCTGGAGCGGGCAGGGAGGACAAGAGACCCAGTACTTC. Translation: CAWSGQGGQETQYF.

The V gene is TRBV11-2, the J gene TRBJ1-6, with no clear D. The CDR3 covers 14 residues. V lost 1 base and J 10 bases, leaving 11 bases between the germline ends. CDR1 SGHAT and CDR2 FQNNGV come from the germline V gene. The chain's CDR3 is CASSLVGPDSPLHF. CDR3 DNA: TGTGCCAGCAGCTTAGTAGGGCCCGACTCACCCCTCCACTTT.

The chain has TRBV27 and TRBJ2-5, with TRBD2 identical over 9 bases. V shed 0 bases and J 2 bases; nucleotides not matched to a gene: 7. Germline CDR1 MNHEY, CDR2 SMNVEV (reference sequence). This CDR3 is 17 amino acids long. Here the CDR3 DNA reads TGTGCCAGCAGTTTATCCCGGAGAGCGGGGGGACAAGAGACCCAGTACTTC. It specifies CASSLSRRAGGQETQYF.

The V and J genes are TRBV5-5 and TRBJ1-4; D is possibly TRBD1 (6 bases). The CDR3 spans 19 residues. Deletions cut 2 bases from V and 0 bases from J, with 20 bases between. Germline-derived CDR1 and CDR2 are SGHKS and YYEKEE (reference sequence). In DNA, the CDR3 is TGTGCCAGCAGCTTTTTCGTTTCAGGGGACCGTGCAACTAATGAAAAACTGTTTTTT. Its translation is CASSFFVSGDRATNEKLFF.

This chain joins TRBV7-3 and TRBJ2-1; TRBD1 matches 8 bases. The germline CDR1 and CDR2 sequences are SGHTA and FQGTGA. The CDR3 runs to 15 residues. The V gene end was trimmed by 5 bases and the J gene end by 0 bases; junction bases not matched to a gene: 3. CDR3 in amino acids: CASSVGQGSYNEQFF. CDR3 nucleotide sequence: TGTGCCAGCAGCGTTGGACAGGGCTCCTACAATGAGCAGTTCTTC.

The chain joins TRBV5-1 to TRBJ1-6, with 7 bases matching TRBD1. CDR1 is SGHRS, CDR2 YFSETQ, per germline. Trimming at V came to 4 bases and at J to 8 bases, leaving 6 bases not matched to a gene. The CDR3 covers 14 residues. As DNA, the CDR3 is TGCGCCAGCAGCGAGGGACAGCCCGATTCACCCCTCCACTTT. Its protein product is CASSEGQPDSPLHF.

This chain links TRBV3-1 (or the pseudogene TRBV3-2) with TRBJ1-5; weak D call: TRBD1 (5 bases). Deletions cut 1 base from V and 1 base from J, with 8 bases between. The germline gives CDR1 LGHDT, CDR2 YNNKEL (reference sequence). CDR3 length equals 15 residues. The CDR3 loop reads CASSQGQGSNQPQHF. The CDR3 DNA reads TGTGCCAGCAGCCAAGGGCAGGGAAGCAATCAGCCCCAGCATTTT.

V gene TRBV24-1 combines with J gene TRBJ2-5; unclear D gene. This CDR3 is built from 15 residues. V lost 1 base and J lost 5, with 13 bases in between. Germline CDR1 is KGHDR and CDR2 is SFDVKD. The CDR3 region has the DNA TGTGCCACCAGTGATTTCGGGCGTAAAGGGGAGACCCAGTACTTC. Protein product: CATSDFGRKGETQYF.

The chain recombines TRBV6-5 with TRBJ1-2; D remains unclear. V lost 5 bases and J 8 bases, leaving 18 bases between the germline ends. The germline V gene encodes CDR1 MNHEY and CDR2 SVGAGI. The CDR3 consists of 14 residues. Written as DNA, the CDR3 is TGTGCCAGCAGTAGAGAGGCCTCTAATGGGGGCTACACCTTC. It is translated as CASSREASNGGYTF.

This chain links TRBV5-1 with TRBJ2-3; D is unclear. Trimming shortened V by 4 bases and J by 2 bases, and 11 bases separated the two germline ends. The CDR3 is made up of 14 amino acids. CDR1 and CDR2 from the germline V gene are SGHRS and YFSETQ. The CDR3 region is CASSRRVDTDTQYF. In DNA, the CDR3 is TGCGCCAGCAGCCGCCGTGTGGACACAGATACGCAGTATTTT.

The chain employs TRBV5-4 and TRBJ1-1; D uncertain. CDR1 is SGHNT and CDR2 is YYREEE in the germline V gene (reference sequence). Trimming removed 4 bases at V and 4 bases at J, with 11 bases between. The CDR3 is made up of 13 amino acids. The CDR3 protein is CASSPAGGTEAFF. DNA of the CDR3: TGTGCCAGCAGCCCCGCGGGTGGCACTGAAGCTTTCTTT.

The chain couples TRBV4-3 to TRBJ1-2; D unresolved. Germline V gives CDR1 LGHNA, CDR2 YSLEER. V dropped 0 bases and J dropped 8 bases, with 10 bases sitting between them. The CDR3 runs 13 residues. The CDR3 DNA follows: TGCGCCAGCAGCCAAGATGTGGGTTACGGCTACACCTTC. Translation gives CASSQDVGYGYTF.